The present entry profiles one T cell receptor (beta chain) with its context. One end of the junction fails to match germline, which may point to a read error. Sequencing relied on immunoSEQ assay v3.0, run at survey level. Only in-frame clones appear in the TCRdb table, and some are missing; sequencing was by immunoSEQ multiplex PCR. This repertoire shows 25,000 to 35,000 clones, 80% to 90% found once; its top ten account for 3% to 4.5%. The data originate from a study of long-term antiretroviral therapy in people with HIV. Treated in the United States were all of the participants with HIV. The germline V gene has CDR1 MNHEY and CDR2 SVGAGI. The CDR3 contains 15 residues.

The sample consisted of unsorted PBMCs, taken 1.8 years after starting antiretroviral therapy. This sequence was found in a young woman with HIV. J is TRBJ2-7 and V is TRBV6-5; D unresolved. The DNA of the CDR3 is TGTGCCAGCAGTTACTCGCACCTTACCTCCCACGAGCAGTACTTC. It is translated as CASSYSHLTSHEQYF.